Below are 10 T cell receptor beta chains sequenced from a single sample in a study of blood T cell repertoires in COVID-19. The table came from immunoSEQ multiplex PCR; TCRdb's copy has only in-frame clones and leaves some out. The sample holds 250,000 or so clones, 80% to 90% seen once. Sequenced: PBMCs or T cells enriched from blood (not recorded which). All receptors derive from a woman in her twenties or thirties with acute COVID-19.

The rearrangement joins TRBV3-1 (or the pseudogene TRBV3-2) to TRBJ2-1; 9 bases fit TRBD2. This CDR3 is 14 amino acids long. Germline CDR1 is LGHDT and CDR2 is YNNKEL (reference sequence). Trimming removed 7 bases from V and 6 bases from J; junction bases left unmatched: 7. The CDR3 DNA reads as TGTGCCAGCACCCCGCGGGAGGGCCTCAATGAGCAGTTCTTC. It translates to CASTPREGLNEQFF.

The V call is TRBV3-1 (or the pseudogene TRBV3-2), the J call TRBJ1-1; D uncertain. CDR1 is LGHDT and CDR2 is YNNKEL in the germline V gene (reference sequence). CDR3 length equals 14 residues. The germline V and J ends were trimmed by 0 bases and 5 bases, with 10 bases remaining between them. CDR3 residues: CASSQDSAGTEAFF. The DNA of the CDR3 is TGTGCCAGCAGCCAAGATTCCGCGGGGACTGAAGCTTTCTTT.

This sequence joins TRBV19 and TRBJ2-7; D might be TRBD2 (6 bases). CDR3 length: 14 amino acids. V dropped 8 bases and J dropped 0 bases, with 14 bases sitting between them. Per the germline V gene, CDR1 is LNHDA and CDR2 is SQIVND (reference sequence). DNA for the CDR3: TGTGCCAGTTCTCCCCCCGGGAGCTCCTACGAGCAGTACTTC. It yields the protein CASSPPGSSYEQYF.

The gene calls are TRBV28 and TRBJ1-1; unclear D gene. There are 11 residues in the CDR3. Germline V lookup: CDR1 MDHEN, CDR2 SYDVKM. Trimming left V 2 bases short and J 12 bases short, with 10 bases between. The CDR3 region is CASSLGRGPFF. Written as DNA, the CDR3 is TGTGCCAGCAGTTTAGGGAGAGGACCTTTCTTT.

The V gene is TRBV24-1, the J gene TRBJ2-3, with a weak D call TRBD1 (5 bases). V gave up 0 bases and J gave up 0 bases, with 6 bases separating them. The CDR3 consists of 15 residues. Per germline, CDR1 KGHDR and CDR2 SFDVKD. The CDR3 region is CATSDLPGSTDTQYF. CDR3 in DNA: TGTGCCACCAGTGATTTGCCAGGGAGCACAGATACGCAGTATTTT.

This clone came up a few times. The gene calls are TRBV3-1 (or the pseudogene TRBV3-2) and TRBJ1-1, with D hard to call. CDR1 and CDR2 from the germline V gene are LGHDT and YNNKEL (reference sequence). The V end was cut by 0 bases, the J end by 0 bases, with 8 bases between. The CDR3 spans 15 residues. The CDR3, as DNA: TGTGCCAGCAGCCAAGATAGCCAGATGAACACTGAAGCTTTCTTT. Translation: CASSQDSQMNTEAFF.

The chain has TRBV10-3 and TRBJ1-1; the match to TRBD1 covers 10 bases. With 9 bases clipped from V and 1 base from J, the junction kept 2 bases outside the gene matches. Per the germline V gene, CDR1 is ENHRY and CDR2 is SYGVKD. CDR3 size: 13 residues. The CDR3 protein is CAIRTGGNTEAFF. CDR3 coding DNA: TGTGCCATACGGACAGGGGGGAACACTGAAGCTTTCTTT.

The chain is built from TRBV27 and TRBJ2-5, with D possibly matching TRBD1 (6 bases). CDR1 MNHEY and CDR2 SMNVEV come from the germline V gene (reference sequence). This CDR3 has 14 amino acids. The V gene lost 5 bases and the J gene lost 3 bases, with 13 bases spanning the gap. This CDR3 reads CASSTGTFKETQYF. The DNA of the CDR3 is TGTGCCAGCAGTACCGGGACATTTAAAGAGACCCAGTACTTC.

This rearrangement joins TRBV5-1 to TRBJ2-3, with TRBD2 matching 9 bases. The CDR3 loop spans 15 amino acids. V trimming: 1 base; J trimming: 4 bases; junction bases outside the gene matches: 4. Per germline, CDR1 SGHRS and CDR2 YFSETQ. CDR3 bases: TGCGCCAGCAGCTTGTCTAGCGGGGACCCAGATACGCAGTATTTT. It is translated as CASSLSSGDPDTQYF.

This chain uses TRBV28 with TRBJ2-7, with 7 bases matching TRBD1. Germline CDR1 reads MDHEN; CDR2 reads SYDVKM. The CDR3 covers 16 residues. V shed 5 bases, J shed 5 bases, and the junction held 15 bases outside the gene matches. The CDR3, as DNA: TGTGCCAGCAGTACCGCCCCACAGGGGACGGAAAACGAGCAGTACTTC. Encoded protein: CASSTAPQGTENEQYF.